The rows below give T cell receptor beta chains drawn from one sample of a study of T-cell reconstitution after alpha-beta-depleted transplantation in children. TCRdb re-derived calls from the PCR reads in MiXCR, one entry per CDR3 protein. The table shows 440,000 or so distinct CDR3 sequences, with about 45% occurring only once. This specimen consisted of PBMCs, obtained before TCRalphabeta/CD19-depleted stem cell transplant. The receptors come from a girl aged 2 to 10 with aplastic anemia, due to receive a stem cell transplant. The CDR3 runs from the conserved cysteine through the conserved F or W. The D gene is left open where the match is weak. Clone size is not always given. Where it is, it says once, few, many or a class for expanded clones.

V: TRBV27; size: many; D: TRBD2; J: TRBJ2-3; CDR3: CASTPTTSGPTQYF; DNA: TGTGCCAGCACCCCTACGACTAGCGGCCCTACGCAGTATTTT
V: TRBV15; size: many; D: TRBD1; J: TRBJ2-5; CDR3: CATSRSRGQGGETQYF; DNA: TGTGCCACCAGCAGGAGCAGGGGACAGGGGGGCGAGACCCAGTACTTC
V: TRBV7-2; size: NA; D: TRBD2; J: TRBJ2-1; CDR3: CASGIPGPGGSYNEQFF; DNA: TGTGCCAGCGGGATTCCGGGGCCGGGGGGATCCTACAATGAGCAGTTCTTC
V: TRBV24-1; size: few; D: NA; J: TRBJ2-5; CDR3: CATRPADQETQYF; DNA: TGTGCCACCAGACCAGCGGACCAAGAGACCCAGTACTTC
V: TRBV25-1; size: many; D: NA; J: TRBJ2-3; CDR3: CASSEPPRAGSRGTDTQYF; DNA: TGTGCCAGCAGTGAACCCCCCCGTGCCGGCTCCCGGGGGACAGATACGCAGTATTTT
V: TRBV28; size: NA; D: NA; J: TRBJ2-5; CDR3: CASSLRVLETQYF; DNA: TGTGCCAGCAGTTTAAGGGTGCTAGAGACCCAGTACTTC
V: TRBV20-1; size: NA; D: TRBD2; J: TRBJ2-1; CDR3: CSARDKRGGNEQFF; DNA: TGCAGTGCTAGAGATAAGCGGGGGGGGAATGAGCAGTTCTTC
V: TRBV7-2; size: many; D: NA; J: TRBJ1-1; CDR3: CASSLQTMNTEAFF; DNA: TGTGCCAGCAGCTTACAGACCATGAACACTGAAGCTTTCTTT
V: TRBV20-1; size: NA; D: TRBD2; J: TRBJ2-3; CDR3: CSAHRLAGARTDTQYF; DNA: TGCAGTGCCCACCGACTAGCGGGGGCCCGCACAGATACGCAGTATTTT
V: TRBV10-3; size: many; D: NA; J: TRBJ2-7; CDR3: CAISEATSGGYEQYF; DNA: TGTGCCATCAGTGAGGCGACTAGTGGAGGGTACGAGCAGTACTTC
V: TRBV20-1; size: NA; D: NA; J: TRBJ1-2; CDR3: CSARDVGTAANYGYTF; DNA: TGCAGTGCTAGAGATGTCGGGACGGCAGCTAACTATGGCTACACCTTC
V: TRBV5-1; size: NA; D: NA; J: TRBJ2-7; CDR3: CASSPRGYAYEQYF; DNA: TGCGCCAGCAGCCCCCGGGGATATGCCTACGAGCAGTACTTC
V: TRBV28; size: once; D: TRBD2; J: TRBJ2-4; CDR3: CASSLGTTRIAKNIQYF; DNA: TGTGCCAGCAGTTTAGGGACTACCCGTATAGCCAAAAACATTCAGTACTTC
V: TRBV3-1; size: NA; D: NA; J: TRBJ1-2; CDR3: CASSQGGDRWGGGYTF; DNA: TGTGCCAGCAGCCAAGGGGGGGACCGTTGGGGTGGTGGCTACACCTTC
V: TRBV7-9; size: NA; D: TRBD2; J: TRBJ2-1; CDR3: CASSSRSGKQFF; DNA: TGTGCCAGCAGCTCCCGCAGCGGGAAGCAGTTCTTC
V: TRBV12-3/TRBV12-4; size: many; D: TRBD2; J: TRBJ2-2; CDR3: CASSFLAGGGTGELFF; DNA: TGTGCCAGCAGTTTCCTAGCGGGAGGGGGGACCGGGGAGCTGTTTTTT
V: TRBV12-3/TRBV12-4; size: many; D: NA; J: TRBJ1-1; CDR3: CASSHVGMNTEAFF; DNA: TGTGCCAGCAGCCACGTAGGGATGAACACTGAAGCTTTCTTT
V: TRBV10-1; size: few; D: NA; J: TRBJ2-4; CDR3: CASSAAGGDIQYF; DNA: TGCGCCAGCAGTGCGGCCGGGGGAGACATTCAGTACTTC
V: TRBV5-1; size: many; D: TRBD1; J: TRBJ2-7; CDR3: CASTRSGQGTDEQYF; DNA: TGCGCCAGCACTAGATCGGGACAGGGTACCGACGAGCAGTACTTC
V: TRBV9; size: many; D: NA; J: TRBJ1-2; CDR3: CASTTHGGDGYTF; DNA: TGTGCCAGCACCACCCATGGCGGGGACGGCTACACCTTC
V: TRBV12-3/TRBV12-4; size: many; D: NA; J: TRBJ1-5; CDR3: CASSLVGVNQPQHF; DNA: TGTGCCAGCAGTTTGGTGGGGGTCAATCAGCCCCAGCATTTT
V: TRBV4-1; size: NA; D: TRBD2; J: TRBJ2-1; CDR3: CASSPTSGRAGAYNEQFF; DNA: TGCGCCAGCAGCCCGACTAGCGGGAGGGCCGGGGCCTACAATGAGCAGTTCTTC
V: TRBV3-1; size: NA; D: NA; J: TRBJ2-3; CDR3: CASAEARGANTQYF; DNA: TGTGCCAGCGCAGAGGCTCGGGGGGCCAACACGCAGTATTTT
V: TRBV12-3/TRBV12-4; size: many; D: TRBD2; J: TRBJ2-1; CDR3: CASGKTSGHNEQFF; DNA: TGTGCCAGCGGAAAGACTAGCGGGCACAATGAGCAGTTCTTC
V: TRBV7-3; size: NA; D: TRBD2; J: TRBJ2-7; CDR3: CASSPGAGPFYEQYF; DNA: TGTGCCAGCAGCCCGGGAGCGGGACCTTTCTACGAGCAGTACTTC
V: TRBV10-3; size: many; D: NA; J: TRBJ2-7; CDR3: CAISVLSTYEQYF; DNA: TGTGCCATCAGCGTATTAAGTACCTACGAGCAGTACTTC
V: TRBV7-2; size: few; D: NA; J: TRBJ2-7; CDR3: CASSYRGAAYEQYF; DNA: TGTGCCAGCAGCTACCGGGGGGCAGCCTACGAGCAGTACTTC
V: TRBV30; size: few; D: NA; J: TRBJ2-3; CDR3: CAWSKGGGEATDTQYF; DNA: TGTGCCTGGAGCAAGGGAGGGGGCGAGGCCACAGATACGCAGTATTTT
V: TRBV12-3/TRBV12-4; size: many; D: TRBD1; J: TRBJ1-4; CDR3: CASSAGTGSNEKLFF; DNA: TGTGCCAGCAGCGCCGGGACAGGGAGTAATGAAAAACTGTTTTTT
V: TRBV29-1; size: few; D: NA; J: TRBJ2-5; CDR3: CSVEAAETQYF; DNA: TGCAGCGTTGAGGCGGCAGAGACCCAGTACTTC
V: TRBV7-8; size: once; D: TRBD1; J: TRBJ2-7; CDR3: CASSLGAGGDQQYF; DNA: TGTGCCAGCAGCTTAGGGGCAGGGGGAGATCAGCAGTACTTC
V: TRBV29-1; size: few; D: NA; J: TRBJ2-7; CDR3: CSVGLSSYEQYF; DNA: TGCAGCGTTGGTCTGTCTTCCTACGAGCAGTACTTC
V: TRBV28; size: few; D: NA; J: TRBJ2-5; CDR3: CASNQGSKQYF; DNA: TGTGCCAGCAACCAAGGAAGTAAGCAGTACTTC
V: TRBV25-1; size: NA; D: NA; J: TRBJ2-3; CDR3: CASSHGGLGTDTQYF; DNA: TGTGCCAGCAGTCACGGGGGATTAGGGACAGATACGCAGTATTTT
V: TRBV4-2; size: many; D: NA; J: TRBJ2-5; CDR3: CASSQGGGGQETQYF; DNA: TGTGCCAGCAGCCAAGGAGGAGGAGGGCAAGAGACCCAGTACTTC
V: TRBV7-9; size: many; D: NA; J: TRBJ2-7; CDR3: CASSVAYSGTAHEQYF; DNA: TGTGCCAGCAGCGTTGCGTATTCGGGGACGGCCCACGAGCAGTACTTC
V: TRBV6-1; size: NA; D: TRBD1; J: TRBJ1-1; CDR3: CASSQRTGGQNTEAFF; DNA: TGTGCCAGCAGCCAAAGGACAGGGGGACAGAACACTGAAGCTTTCTTT
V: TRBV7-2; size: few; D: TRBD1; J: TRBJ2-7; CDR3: CAISPGQGGTYEQYF; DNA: TGTGCCATCAGCCCGGGACAGGGAGGGACCTACGAGCAGTACTTC
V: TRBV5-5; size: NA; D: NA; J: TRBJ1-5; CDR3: CASSLAVGSNQPQHF; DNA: TGTGCCAGCAGCTTGGCGGTCGGGAGCAATCAGCCCCAGCATTTT
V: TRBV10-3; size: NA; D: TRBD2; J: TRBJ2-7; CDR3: CAIRRLATDYEQYF; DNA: TGTGCCATCAGGAGACTAGCGACAGACTACGAGCAGTACTTC
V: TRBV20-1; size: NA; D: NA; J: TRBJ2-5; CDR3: CSARALTGYQETQYF; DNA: TGCAGTGCTAGAGCTCTAACTGGGTACCAAGAGACCCAGTACTTC
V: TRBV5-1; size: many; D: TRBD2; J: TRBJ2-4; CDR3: CASSPLTSGSPIAKNIQYF; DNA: TGCGCCAGCAGCCCACTGACTAGCGGGAGCCCTATAGCCAAAAACATTCAGTACTTC
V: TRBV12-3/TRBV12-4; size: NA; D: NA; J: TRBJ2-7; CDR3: CASSLFGGTNYEQYF; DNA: TGTGCCAGCAGTTTATTTGGCGGGACCAACTACGAGCAGTACTTC
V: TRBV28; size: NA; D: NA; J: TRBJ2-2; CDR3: CASSFSRPGELFF; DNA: TGTGCCAGCAGTTTCTCGAGACCCGGGGAGCTGTTTTTT
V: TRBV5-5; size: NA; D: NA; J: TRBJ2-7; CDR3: CASSPNTAYEQYF; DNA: TGTGCCAGCAGCCCCAACACCGCCTACGAGCAGTACTTC
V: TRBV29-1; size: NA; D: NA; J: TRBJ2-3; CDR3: CSVFLSTDTQYF; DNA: TGCAGCGTATTCCTAAGCACAGATACGCAGTATTTT